This T cell receptor beta chain is drawn from a study of patients and donors after allogeneic stem cell transplantation (dated by TCRdb to 2020 to 2021). Concerning this clonotype itself: It has no known antigen specificity. Base-call qualities are not available, and no considerably larger clone is one nucleotide away.

From the cysteine through the phenylalanine, the CDR3 covers 14 amino acids. The entry retains the CDR3 DNA only, 42 bases that are in frame from base 1. V drops 0 bases and J drops 3 bases, leaving 8 bases in between. CDR1 and CDR2, per the germline V gene, are LGHNA and YNFKEQ. Receptor amplification or capture employed RT-PCR. The data were produced on a NextSeq 550. The public reads were run again by TCRdb, first through fastp at Q25 and then through MiXCR, and only productive beta chains were kept. Rows merge per CDR3 protein into single entries with the most common DNA and genes. For this sample the table gives 410,000 or so distinct CDR3 sequences, of which roughly 16% were detected only once. Over 6% of the sample is taken by the ten largest.

The sequence is built from TRBV4-2 and TRBJ1-2; a weak D assignment points to TRBD1 (5 bases agree). Sequencing used blood, either unsorted or a sorted T cell fraction (not recorded which). This receptor was obtained from a human donor who was either an allogeneic HSCT recipient or a stem cell or donor lymphocyte infusion donor (not recorded which). It is not recorded whose cells these are; they may come from a transplant donor. The sequenced DNA: TGTGCCAGCAGCCAAGATTCGGGGCACTATGGCTACACCTTC. Its protein reads: CASSQDSGHYGYTF.